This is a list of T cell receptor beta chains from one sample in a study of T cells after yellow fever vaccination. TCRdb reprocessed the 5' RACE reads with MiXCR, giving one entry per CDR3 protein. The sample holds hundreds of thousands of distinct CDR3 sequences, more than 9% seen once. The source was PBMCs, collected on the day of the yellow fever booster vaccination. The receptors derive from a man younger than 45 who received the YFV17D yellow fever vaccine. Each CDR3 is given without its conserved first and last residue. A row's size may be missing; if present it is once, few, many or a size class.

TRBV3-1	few	ASSQGGWGYNEQF
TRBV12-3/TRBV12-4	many	ASSFLDTDTQY
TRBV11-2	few	ASSLSLGRTSGKNIQY
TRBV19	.	ASSHLWTGTNEKLF
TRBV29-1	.	SVDRPGGVGGGAF
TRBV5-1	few	ASSLDWGVNIQY
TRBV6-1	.	ASSPTGTHSTLGELF
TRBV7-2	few	ASSLEAGRSYNEQF
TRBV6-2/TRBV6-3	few	ASSPGQGASLWGEQF
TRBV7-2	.	ASSLGPGSNYEQY
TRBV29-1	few	SVGAGGYT
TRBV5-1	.	ASSLQRGSYNSPLH
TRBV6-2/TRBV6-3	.	ASRPRTGLSYEQY
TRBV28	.	ASSSLLAQY
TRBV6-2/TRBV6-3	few	ASSYSPLTSGSRDEQF
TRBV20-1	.	SARVSGGVQY
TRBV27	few	ASGLQGSEDTQY